This T cell receptor (beta chain) came from a study of T-cell memory formation after mild COVID-19. About the research overall: Clustering of TCRs was largely donor specific.

TCRalpha and TCRbeta libraries used 5'RACE with constant-segment primers and UMIs. TCRdb called the 5' RACE reads again in MiXCR, with one record for every CDR3 protein. Of more than 250,000 distinct CDR3 sequences in the sample, roughly 18% were seen once. This clonotype has at least ten counts. Its antigen is undetermined. Notes on the study in general: Memory from before infection featured some responding clones, which suggests cross-reactive memory joined.

CDR1 is LGHNA and CDR2 is YSLEER in the germline V gene. Trimming left V 4 bases short and J 5 bases short, with 10 bases between. The CDR3 extends over 13 amino acids. Source material: PBMCs or a T cell subset sorted from them (not recorded which). The TCR sequence derives from a man aged 18 to 35 who had mild COVID-19 (a few samples of this study predate the infection). Cell type and time point are not known. This chain connects TRBV4-3 to TRBJ2-3; D uncertain. CDR3 loop: CASSLTSGDTQYF. The CDR3 DNA sequence: TGCGCCAGCAGCCTCACCTCCGGAGATACGCAGTATTTT.